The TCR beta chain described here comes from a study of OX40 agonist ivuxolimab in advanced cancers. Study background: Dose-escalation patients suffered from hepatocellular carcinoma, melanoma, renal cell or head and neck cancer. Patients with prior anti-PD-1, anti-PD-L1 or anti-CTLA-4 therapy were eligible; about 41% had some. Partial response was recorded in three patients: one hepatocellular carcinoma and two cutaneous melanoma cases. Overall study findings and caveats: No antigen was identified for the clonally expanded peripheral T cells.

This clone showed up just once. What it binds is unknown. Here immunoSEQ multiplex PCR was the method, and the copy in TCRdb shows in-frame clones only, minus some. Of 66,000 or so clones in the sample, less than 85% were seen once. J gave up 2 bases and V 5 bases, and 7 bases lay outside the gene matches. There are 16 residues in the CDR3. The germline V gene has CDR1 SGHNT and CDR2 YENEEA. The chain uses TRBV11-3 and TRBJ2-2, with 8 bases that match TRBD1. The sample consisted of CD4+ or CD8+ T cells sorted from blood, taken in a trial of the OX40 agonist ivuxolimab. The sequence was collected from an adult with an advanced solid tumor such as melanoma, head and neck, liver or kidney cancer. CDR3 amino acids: CASSTGQGGNTGELFF. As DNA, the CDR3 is TGTGCCAGCAGCACTGGACAGGGTGGAAACACCGGGGAGCTGTTTTTT.